The sequence of this T cell receptor beta chain was determined in a study of T cells in Graves' hyperthyroidism and ophthalmopathy. This clonotype was observed at least ten times. Newly diagnosed patients aged 18 to 65 had hyperthyroidism of under 2 months' duration. TCR beta CDR3 regions were amplified from RNA. HTBI primers drove first-round RT-PCR of the TCR CDR3. TCRdb recomputed calls from the multiplex PCR reads with MiXCR, one row per CDR3 protein. The sample lists around 450,000 distinct CDR3 sequences, roughly 15% occurring once. The CDR3 length is 19 residues. CDR1 LGHDT and CDR2 YNNKEL come from the germline V gene (reference sequence). With V trimmed by 3 bases and J by 2 bases, 8 bases remained unmatched.

This sequence originates from a woman under 30 with Graves' hyperthyroidism. The gene calls are TRBV3-1 and TRBJ2-1; 15 bases are shared with TRBD2. The sample taken for sequencing was blood. The CDR3 DNA sequence: TGTGCCAGCAGCCACACCGGACTAGCGGGAGGGGGGGCCTACAATGAGCAGTTCTTC. Translating gives CASSHTGLAGGGAYNEQFF.